This T cell receptor beta chain was retrieved from a study of blood T cell repertoires in COVID-19. About the study: COVID-19 samples, acute and convalescent, were from the United States, Italy and Spain. PBMCs, B-cell-depleted T cells, or T cells were the source of the cDNA or gDNA that made up the material.

TCRdb keeps only in-frame clones here, not all; method: immunoSEQ multiplex PCR. This table has around 80,000 clones, about 73% appearing once. Sequencing was carried out using peripheral blood. The clonotype was recovered from a middle-aged man with active or convalescent COVID-19.

CDR3 coding DNA: TGTGCCAGCAGCGCACAGGGCAATGGCTACACCTTC. Protein product: CASSAQGNGYTF. The V gene is TRBV7-2, the J gene TRBJ1-2; maybe TRBD1 (6 bases). The length of the CDR3 is 12 residues. V lost 5 bases, J lost 6 bases, and 10 bases lay in between. Looked up from germline, CDR1 is SGHTA and CDR2 is FQGNSA.